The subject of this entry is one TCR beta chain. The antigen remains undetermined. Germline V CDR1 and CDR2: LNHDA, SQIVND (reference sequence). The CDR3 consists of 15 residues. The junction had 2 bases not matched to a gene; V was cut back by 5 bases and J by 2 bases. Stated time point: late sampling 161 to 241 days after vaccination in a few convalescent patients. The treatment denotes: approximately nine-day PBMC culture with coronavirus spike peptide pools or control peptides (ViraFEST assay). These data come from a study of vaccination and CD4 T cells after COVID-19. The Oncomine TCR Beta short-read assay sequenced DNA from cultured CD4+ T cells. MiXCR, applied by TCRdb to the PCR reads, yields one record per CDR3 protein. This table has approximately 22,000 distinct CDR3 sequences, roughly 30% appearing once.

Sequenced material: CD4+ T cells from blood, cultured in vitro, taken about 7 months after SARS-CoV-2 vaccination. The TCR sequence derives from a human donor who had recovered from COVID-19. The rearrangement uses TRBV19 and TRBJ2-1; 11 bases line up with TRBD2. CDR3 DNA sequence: TGTGCCAGTAGTGAGACTAGCGGGACCTACAATGAGCAGTTCTTC. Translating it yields CASSETSGTYNEQFF.